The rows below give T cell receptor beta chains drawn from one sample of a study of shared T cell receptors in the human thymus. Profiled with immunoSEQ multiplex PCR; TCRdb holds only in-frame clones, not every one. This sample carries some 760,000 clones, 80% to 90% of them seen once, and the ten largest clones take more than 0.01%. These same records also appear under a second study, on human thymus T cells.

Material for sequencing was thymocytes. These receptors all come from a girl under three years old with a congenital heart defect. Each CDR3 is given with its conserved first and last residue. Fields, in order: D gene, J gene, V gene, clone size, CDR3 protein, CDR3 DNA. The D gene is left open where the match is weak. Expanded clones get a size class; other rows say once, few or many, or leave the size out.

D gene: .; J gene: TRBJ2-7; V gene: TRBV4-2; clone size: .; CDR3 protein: CASSQLWEVAYEQYF; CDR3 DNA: TGTGCCAGCAGCCAACTGTGGGAGGTAGCCTACGAGCAGTACTTC
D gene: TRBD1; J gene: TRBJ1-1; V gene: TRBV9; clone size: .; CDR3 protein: CASSVELGDRGESSEAFF; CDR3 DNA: TGTGCCAGCAGCGTAGAGTTGGGGGACAGGGGAGAATCCTCTGAAGCTTTCTTT
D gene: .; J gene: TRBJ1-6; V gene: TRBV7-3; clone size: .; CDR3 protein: CASSPSSGVNSPLHF; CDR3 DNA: TGTGCCAGCAGCCCAAGTAGCGGAGTAAATTCACCCCTCCACTTT
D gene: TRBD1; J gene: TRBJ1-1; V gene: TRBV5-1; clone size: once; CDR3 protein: CASSSGQLMSSEAFF; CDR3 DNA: TGCGCCAGCAGCTCGGGACAGCTAATGTCCTCTGAAGCTTTCTTT
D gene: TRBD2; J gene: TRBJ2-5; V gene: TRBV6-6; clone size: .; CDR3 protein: CASSYGSGGAGETQYF; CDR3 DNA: TGTGCCAGCAGTTATGGTAGCGGGGGGGCAGGAGAGACCCAGTACTTC
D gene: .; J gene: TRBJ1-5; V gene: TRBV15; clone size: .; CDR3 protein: CATSILSGNGPDQPQHF; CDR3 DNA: TGTGCCACCAGCATCCTTTCGGGGAACGGGCCGGATCAGCCCCAGCATTTT
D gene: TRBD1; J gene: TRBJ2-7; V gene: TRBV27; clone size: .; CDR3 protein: CASRATGQSPSEQYF; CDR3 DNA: TGTGCCAGCAGAGCGACGGGACAGAGCCCCTCCGAGCAGTACTTC
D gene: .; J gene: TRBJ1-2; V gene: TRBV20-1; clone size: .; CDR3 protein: CSASLADGYTF; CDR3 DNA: TGCAGTGCTTCCCTTGCGGATGGCTACACCTTC
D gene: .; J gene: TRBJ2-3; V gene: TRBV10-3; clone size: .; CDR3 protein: CAISEKIWQGRSLGDTQYF; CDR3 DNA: TGTGCCATCAGTGAAAAGATTTGGCAGGGTCGAAGTCTGGGAGATACGCAGTATTTT
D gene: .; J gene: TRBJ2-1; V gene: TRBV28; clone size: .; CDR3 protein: CASSLGTSKRREFF; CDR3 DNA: TGTGCCAGCAGTTTGGGGACTTCGAAACGAAGGGAGTTCTTC
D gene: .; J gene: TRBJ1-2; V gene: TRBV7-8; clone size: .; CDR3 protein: CASSLVSDSQGNYGYTF; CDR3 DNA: TGTGCCAGCAGCTTAGTTTCCGACTCACAAGGTAACTATGGCTACACCTTC
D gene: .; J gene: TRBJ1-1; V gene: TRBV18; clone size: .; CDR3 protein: CASSPPQGGEAFF; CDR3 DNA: TGTGCCAGCTCACCCCCACAGGGTGGGGAAGCTTTCTTT
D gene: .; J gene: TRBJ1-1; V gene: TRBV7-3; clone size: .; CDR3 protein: CASSLGAGEDTEAFF; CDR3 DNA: TGTGCCAGCAGCTTAGGGGCCGGGGAGGACACTGAAGCTTTCTTT
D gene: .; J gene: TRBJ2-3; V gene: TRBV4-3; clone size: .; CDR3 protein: CASRGTDTQYF; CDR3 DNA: TGCGCCAGCCGAGGAACAGATACGCAGTATTTT
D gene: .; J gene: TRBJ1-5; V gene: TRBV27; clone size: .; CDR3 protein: CASSERHRQPQHF; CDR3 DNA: TGTGCCAGCAGCGAACGACACCGCCAGCCCCAGCATTTT
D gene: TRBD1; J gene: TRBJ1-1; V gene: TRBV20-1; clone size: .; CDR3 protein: CSAEGQHEAFF; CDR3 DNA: TGCAGTGCGGAGGGACAGCATGAAGCTTTCTTT
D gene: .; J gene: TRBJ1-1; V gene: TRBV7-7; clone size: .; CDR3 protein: CASRPQGNTEAFF; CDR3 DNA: TGTGCTAGCAGGCCACAGGGAAACACTGAAGCTTTCTTT
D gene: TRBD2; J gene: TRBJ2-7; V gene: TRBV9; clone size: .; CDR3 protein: CASSVSSGGASYEQYF; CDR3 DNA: TGTGCCAGCAGCGTATCGAGCGGGGGTGCCTCCTACGAGCAGTACTTC
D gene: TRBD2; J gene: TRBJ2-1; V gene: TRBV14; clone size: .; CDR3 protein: CASSPSGGSYNEQFF; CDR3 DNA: TGTGCCAGCAGCCCGAGCGGGGGGTCCTACAATGAGCAGTTCTTC
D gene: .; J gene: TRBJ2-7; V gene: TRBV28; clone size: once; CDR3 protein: CASRGGSNPPPSYEQYF; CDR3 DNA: TGTGCCAGCAGAGGAGGGTCTAATCCCCCCCCGAGCTACGAGCAGTACTTC
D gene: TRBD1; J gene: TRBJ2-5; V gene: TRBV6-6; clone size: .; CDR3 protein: CASSHRQGRRQETQYF; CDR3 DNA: TGTGCCAGCAGTCACCGACAGGGAAGAAGGCAAGAGACCCAGTACTTC
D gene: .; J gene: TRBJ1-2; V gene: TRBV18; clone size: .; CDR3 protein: CASSLGQPLGNGYTF; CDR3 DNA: TGTGCCAGCTCCCTAGGACAGCCGTTGGGGAATGGCTACACCTTC
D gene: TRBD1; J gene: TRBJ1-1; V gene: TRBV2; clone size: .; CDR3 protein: CASNRQGTEAFF; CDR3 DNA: TGTGCCAGCAATAGACAGGGCACTGAAGCTTTCTTT
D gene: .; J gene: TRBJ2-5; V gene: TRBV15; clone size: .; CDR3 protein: CATKGGTTIFGETQYF; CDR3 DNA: TGTGCCACCAAAGGGGGGACTACCATATTCGGAGAGACCCAGTACTTC
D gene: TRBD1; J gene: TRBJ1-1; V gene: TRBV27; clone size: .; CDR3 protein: CASSPMRETGSGVMNTEAFF; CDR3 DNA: TGTGCCAGCAGTCCTATGAGGGAGACAGGGTCCGGGGTTATGAACACTGAAGCTTTCTTT
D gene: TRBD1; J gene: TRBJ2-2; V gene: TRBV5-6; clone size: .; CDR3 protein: CASSSAGTGDPGELFF; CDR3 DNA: TGTGCCAGCAGCTCGGCCGGGACAGGGGACCCCGGGGAGCTGTTTTTT
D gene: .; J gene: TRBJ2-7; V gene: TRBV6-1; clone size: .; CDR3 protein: CASSEPTAHEQYF; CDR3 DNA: TGTGCCAGCAGTGAACCGACAGCACACGAGCAGTACTTC
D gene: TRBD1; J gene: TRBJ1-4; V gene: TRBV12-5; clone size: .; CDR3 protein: CASGLGTTGQGHEKLFF; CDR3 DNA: TGTGCTAGTGGTTTGGGCACCACGGGACAGGGTCACGAAAAACTGTTTTTT
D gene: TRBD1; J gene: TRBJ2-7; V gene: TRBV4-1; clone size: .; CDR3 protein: CASSKDRVGEQYF; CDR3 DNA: TGCGCCAGCAGCAAAGACAGGGTGGGCGAGCAGTACTTC
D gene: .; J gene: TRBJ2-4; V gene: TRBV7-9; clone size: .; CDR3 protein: CASSPGQNKNIQYF; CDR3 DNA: TGTGCCAGCAGCCCCGGACAGAACAAAAACATTCAGTACTTC
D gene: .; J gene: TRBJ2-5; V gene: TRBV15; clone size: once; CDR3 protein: CATSRHCQWETQYF; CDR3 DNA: TGTGCCACCAGCAGACATTGTCAGTGGGAGACCCAGTACTTC
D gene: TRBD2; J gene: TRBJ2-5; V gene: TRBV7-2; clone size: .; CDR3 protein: CASGQRGRQETQYF; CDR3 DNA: TGTGCCAGCGGCCAGCGGGGGAGACAAGAGACCCAGTACTTC
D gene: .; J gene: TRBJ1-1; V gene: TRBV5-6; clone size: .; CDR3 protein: CASNPGGKMNTEAFF; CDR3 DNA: TGTGCCAGCAACCCGGGGGGTAAGATGAACACTGAAGCTTTCTTT
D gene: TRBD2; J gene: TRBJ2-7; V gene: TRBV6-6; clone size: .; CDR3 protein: CASSLTDRGEPYEQYF; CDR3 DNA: TGTGCCAGCAGTTTAACCGACCGGGGGGAGCCCTACGAGCAGTACTTC
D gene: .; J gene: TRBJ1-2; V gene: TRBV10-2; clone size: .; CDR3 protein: CASSGNRDTNLPNYGYTF; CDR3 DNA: TGCGCCAGCAGTGGGAACCGGGACACGAACCTACCTAACTATGGCTACACCTTC
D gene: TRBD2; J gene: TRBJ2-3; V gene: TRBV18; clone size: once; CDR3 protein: CASSPPAPGLAATDTQYF; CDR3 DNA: TGTGCCAGCTCACCCCCGGCGCCGGGACTAGCGGCTACAGATACGCAGTATTTT
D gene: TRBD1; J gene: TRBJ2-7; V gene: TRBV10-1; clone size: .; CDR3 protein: CASGRDRDLREQYF; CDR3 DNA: TGCGCCAGTGGACGGGACAGGGATTTGCGGGAGCAGTACTTC
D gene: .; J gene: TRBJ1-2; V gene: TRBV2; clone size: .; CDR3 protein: CASSATLLPSYGYTF; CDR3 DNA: TGTGCCAGCAGTGCGACACTCCTTCCCTCCTATGGCTACACCTTC
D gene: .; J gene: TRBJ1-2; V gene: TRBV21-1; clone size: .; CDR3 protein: CASGLDGYTF; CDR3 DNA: TGTGCCAGCGGCCTGGATGGCTACACCTTC
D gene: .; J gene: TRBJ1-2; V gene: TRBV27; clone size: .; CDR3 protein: CASSPYREGYGYTF; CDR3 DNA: TGTGCCAGCAGTCCGTACAGGGAGGGCTATGGCTACACCTTC
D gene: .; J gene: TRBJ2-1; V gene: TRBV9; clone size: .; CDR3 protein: CASSVHLGGFGREQFF; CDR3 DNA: TGTGCCAGCAGCGTTCACCTCGGAGGGTTTGGCCGTGAGCAGTTCTTC
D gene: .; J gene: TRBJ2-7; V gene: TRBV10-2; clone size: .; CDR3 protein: CASSDFENTYEQYF; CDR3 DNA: TGCGCCAGCAGTGACTTCGAAAACACCTACGAGCAGTACTTC
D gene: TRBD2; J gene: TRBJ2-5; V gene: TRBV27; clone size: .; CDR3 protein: CASSSRPRLAQETQYF; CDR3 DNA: TGTGCCAGCAGCTCCCGGCCCAGACTAGCGCAAGAGACCCAGTACTTC
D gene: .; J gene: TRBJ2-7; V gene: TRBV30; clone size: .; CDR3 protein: CAWTGHSPREQYF; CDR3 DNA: TGTGCCTGGACGGGACACTCCCCGAGGGAGCAGTACTTC
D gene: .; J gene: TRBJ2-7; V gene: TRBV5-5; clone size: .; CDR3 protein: CASSREKALSGEQYF; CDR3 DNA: TGTGCCAGCAGCCGCGAAAAGGCTCTGTCGGGGGAGCAGTACTTC
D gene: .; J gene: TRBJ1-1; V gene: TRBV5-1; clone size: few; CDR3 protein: CASTPKLGGRTEAFF; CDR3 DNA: TGCGCCAGCACCCCGAAACTGGGAGGTAGAACTGAAGCTTTCTTT
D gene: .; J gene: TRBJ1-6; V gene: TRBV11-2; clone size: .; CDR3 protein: CASSSGLGQASSYNSPLHF; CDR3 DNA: TGTGCCAGCAGCTCGGGACTGGGGCAGGCTAGCTCCTATAATTCACCCCTCCACTTT
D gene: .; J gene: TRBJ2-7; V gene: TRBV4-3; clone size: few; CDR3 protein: CASSQVSGAGPFVGYEQYF; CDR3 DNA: TGCGCCAGCAGCCAAGTATCAGGGGCCGGACCCTTTGTTGGCTACGAGCAGTACTTC
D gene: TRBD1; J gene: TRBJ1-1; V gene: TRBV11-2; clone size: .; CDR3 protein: CASSLRHLKGAQVTEAFF; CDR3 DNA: TGTGCCAGCAGCTTAAGGCATCTGAAGGGGGCGCAGGTCACTGAAGCTTTCTTT
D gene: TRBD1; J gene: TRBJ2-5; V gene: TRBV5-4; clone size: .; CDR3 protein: CASSSPRDRGGETQYF; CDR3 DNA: TGTGCCAGCAGCTCACCCCGGGACAGGGGGGGAGAGACCCAGTACTTC
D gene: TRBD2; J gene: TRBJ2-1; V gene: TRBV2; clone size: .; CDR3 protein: CASRGLAGGHSYNEQFF; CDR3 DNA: TGTGCCAGCAGGGGACTAGCGGGGGGTCACTCCTACAATGAGCAGTTCTTC
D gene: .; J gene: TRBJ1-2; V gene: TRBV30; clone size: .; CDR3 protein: CAWSLYRERNYGYTF; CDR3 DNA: TGTGCCTGGAGCTTATACAGGGAACGCAACTATGGCTACACCTTC
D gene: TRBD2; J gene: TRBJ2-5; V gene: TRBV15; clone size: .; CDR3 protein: CATSRRTSGGQGETQYF; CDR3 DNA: TGTGCCACCAGCAGACGGACTAGCGGGGGGCAGGGAGAGACCCAGTACTTC
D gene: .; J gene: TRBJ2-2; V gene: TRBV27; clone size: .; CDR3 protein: CASRWTATNTGELFF; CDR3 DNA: TGTGCCAGCAGATGGACAGCGACGAACACCGGGGAGCTGTTTTTT
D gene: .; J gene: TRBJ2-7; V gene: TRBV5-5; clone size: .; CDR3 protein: CASTSQAYEQYF; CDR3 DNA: TGTGCCAGCACCTCGCAGGCCTACGAGCAGTACTTC
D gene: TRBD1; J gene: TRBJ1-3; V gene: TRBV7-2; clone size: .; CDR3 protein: CASSNHARDRGGIHTIYF; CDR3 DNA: TGTGCCAGCAGTAACCATGCCCGGGACAGGGGAGGGATACACACCATATATTTT
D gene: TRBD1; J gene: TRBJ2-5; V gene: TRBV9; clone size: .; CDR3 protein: CASSTRGFQETQYF; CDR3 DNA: TGTGCCAGCAGCACCAGGGGGTTCCAGGAGACCCAGTACTTC
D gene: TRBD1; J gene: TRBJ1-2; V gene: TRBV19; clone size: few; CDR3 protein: CASMPPGQGLYGYTF; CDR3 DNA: TGTGCCAGTATGCCCCCGGGACAGGGCCTCTATGGCTACACCTTC